Listed here is a single T cell receptor (beta chain). Its antigen is as yet unknown. Sequencing targeted TCR beta in blood CD8+ and CD4+ T cells. Negative isolation yielded CD8+ and CD4+ T cells; FACS enriched TEMRA cells. The sample belongs to a study of CD8 T cells in Susac syndrome. CDR3 length: 15 residues. Germline-derived CDR1 and CDR2 are MDHEN and SYDVKM. The V gene lost 8 bases and the J gene lost 10 bases, with 23 bases spanning the gap. The RNA input was about 0.5 to 1 ug, and it was reverse transcribed with random hexamers. The authors amplified TCR beta CDR3 across 54 Vbeta and 13 Jbeta using immunoSEQ multiplex PCR. TCRdb reprocessed the immunoSEQ multiplex PCR reads via MiXCR and lists one record per CDR3 protein. The sample carries about 130,000 distinct CDR3 sequences, around 95% recorded once. Study-level findings and limits: Susac-specific public clones were found in total CD8+ and CD8+ TEMRA repertoires, numbering fewer than 20 and five, respectively.

The TCR originated in a human donor with Susac syndrome. The rearrangement links TRBV28 to TRBJ1-4; D call uncertain. The sequenced sample was CD8+ T cells from PBMCs. CDR3 loop: CASGNSGGVLLKLFF. The CDR3 nucleotides read TGTGCCAGCGGAAACTCCGGTGGGGTCCTGTTAAAACTGTTTTTT.